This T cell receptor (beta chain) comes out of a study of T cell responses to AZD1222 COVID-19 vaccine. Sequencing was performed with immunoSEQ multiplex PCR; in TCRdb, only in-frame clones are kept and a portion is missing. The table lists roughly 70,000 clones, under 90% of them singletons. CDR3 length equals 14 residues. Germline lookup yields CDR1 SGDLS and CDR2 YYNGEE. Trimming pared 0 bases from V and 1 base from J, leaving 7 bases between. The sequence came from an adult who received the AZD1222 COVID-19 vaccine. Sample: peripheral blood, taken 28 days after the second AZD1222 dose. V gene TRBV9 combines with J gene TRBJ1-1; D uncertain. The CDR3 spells CASSVAAGNTEAFF. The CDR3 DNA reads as TGTGCCAGCAGCGTAGCTGCCGGGAACACTGAAGCTTTCTTT.